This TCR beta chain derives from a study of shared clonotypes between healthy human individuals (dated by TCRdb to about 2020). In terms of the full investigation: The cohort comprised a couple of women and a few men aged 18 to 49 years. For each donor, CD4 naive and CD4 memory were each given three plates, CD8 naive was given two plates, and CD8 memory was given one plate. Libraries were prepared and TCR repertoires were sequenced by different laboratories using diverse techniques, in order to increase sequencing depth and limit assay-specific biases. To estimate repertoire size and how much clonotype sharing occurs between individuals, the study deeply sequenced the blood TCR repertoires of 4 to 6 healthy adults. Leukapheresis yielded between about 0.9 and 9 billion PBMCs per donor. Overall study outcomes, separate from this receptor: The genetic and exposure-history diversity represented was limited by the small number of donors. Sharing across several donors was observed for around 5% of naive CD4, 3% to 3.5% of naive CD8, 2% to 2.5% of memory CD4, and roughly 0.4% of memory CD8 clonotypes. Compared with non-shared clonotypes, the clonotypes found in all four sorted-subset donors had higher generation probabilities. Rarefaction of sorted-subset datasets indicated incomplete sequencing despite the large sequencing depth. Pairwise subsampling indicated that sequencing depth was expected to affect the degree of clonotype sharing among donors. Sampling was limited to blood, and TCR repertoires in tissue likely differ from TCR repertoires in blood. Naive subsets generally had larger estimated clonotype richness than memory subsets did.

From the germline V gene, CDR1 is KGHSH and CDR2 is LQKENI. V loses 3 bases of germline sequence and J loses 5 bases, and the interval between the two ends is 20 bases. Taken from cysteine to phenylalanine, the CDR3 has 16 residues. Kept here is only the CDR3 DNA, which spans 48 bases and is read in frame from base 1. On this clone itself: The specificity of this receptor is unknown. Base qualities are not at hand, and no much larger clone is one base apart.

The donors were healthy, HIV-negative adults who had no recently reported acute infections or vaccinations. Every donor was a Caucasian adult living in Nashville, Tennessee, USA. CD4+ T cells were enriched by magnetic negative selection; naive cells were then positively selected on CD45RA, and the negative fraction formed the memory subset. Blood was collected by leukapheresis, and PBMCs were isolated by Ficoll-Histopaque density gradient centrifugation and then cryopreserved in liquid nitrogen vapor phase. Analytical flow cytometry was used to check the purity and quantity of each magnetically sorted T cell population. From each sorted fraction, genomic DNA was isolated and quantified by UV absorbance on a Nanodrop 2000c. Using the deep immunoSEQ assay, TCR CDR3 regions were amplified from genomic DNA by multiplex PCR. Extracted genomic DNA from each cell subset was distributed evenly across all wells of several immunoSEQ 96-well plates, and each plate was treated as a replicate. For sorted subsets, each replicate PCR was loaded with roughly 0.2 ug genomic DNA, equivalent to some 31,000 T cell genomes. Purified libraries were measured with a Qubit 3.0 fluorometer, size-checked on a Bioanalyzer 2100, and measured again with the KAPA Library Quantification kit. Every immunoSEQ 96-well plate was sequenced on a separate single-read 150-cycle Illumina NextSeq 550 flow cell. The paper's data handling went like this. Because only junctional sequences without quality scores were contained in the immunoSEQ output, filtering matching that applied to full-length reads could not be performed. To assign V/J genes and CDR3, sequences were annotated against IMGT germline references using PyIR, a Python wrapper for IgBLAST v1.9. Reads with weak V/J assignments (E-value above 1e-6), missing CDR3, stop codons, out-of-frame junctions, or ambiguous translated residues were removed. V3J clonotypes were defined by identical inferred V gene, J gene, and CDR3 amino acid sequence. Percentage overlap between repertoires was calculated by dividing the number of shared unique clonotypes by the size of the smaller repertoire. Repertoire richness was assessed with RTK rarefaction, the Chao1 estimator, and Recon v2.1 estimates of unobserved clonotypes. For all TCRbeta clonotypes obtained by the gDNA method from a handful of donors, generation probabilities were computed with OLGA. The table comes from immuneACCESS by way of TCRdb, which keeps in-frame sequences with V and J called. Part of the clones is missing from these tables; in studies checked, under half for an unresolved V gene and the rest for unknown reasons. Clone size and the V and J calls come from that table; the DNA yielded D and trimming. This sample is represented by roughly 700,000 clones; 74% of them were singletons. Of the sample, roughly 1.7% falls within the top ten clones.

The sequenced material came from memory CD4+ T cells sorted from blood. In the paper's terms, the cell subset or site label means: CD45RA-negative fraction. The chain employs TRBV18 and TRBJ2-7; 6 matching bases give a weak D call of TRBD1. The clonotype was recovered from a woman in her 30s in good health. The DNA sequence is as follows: TGTGCCAGCTCACCTTTGGGACACTCGACCGGAGACGAGCAGTACTTC. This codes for CASSPLGHSTGDEQYF.